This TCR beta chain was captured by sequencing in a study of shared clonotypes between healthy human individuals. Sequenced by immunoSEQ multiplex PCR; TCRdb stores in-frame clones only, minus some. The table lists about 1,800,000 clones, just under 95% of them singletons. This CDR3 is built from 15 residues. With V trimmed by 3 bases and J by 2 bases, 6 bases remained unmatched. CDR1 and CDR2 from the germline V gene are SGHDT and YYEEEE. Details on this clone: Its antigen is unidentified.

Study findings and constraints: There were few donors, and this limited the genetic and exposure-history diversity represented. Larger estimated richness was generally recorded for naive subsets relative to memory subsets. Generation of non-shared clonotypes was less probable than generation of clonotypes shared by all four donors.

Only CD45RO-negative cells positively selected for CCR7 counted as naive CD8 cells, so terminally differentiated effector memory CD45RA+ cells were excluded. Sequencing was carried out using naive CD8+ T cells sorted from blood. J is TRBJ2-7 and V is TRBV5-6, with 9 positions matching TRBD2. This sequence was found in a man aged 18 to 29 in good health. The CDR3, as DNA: TGTGCCAGCAGCTACCCAGCGGGAGGCCCCTACGAGCAGTACTTC. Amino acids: CASSYPAGGPYEQYF.